Listed here is a single T cell receptor (beta chain). Assay used: immunoSEQ multiplex PCR; TCRdb lists only in-frame clones, some missing. The table includes 150,000 to 200,000 clones, about 94% detected once. This sample was taken from a study of control samples from healthy donors and cancer patients. This CDR3 has 14 amino acids. V gave up 10 bases and J gave up 4 bases; unmatched junction bases: 7. Germline CDR1 reads ENHRY; CDR2 reads SYGVKD. Sequences were obtained from blood. The sequence was collected from a woman aged 40 to 50 in good health. The V call is TRBV10-3, the J call TRBJ2-2; 9 bases match TRBD1. CDR3 sequence: CATAGTGPTGELFF. For the CDR3, the DNA is TGTGCCACAGCAGGGACAGGGCCCACCGGGGAGCTGTTTTTT.